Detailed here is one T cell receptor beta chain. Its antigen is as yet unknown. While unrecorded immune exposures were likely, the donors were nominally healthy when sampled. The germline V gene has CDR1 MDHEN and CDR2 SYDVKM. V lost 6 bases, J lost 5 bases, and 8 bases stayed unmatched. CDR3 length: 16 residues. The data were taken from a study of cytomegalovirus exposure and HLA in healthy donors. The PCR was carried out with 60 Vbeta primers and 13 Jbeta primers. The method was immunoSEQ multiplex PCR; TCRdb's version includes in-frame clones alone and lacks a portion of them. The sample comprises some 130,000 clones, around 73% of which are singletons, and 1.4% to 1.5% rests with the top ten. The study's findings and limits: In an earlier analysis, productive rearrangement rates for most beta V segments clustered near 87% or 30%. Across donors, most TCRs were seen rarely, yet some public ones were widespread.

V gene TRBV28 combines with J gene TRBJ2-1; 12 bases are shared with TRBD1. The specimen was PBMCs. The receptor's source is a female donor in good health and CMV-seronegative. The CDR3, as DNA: TGTGCCAGCAGCCAAAGGGGGACAGGGGGCCACAATGAGCAGTTCTTC. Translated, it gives CASSQRGTGGHNEQFF.